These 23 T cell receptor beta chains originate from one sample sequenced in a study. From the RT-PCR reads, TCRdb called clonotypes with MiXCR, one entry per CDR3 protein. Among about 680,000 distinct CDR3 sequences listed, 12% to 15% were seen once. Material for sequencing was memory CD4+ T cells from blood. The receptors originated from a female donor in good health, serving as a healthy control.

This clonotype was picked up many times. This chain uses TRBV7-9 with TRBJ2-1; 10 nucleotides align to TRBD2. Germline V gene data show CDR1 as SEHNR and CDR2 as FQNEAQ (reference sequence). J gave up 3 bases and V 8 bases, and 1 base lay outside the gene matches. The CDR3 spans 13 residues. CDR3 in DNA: TGTGCCAGCGGGACTAGCGACTACAATGAGCAGTTCTTC. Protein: CASGTSDYNEQFF.

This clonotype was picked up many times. The CDR3 spells CASSQLAQETQYF. CDR3 sequence (DNA): TGCGCCAGCTCCCAACTAGCCCAAGAGACCCAGTACTTC. The chain couples TRBV4-3 to TRBJ2-5, with D maybe TRBD2 (6 bases). V lost 8 bases to trimming and J lost 1 base, with 11 bases between them. The CDR3 runs to 13 residues. Germline values: CDR1 LGHNA, CDR2 YSLEER.

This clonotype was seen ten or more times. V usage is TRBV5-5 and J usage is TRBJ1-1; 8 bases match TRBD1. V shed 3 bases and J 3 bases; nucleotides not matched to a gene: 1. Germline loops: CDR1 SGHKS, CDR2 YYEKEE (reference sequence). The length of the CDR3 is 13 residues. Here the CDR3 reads CASSWDRYTEAFF. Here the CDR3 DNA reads TGTGCCAGCAGCTGGGACAGGTACACTGAAGCTTTCTTT.

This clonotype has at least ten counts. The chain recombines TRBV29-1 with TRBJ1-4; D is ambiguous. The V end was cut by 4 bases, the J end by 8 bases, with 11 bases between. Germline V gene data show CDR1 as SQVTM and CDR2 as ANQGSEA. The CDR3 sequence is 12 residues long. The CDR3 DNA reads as TGCAGCGTTGGTTGGAGTAGCGAAAAACTGTTTTTT. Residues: CSVGWSSEKLFF.

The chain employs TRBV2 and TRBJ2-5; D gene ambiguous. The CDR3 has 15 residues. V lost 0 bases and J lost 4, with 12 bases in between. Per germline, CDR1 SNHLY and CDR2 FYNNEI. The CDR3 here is CASSEAMARPETQYF. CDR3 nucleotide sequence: TGTGCCAGCAGTGAAGCAATGGCGAGACCAGAGACCCAGTACTTC.

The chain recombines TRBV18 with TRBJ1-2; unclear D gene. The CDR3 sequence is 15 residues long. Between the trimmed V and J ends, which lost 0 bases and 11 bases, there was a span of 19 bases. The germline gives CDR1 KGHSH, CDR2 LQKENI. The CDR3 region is CASSPPSLGVSGYTF. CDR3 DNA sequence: TGTGCCAGCTCACCACCATCCCTGGGTGTTAGTGGGTACACCTTC.

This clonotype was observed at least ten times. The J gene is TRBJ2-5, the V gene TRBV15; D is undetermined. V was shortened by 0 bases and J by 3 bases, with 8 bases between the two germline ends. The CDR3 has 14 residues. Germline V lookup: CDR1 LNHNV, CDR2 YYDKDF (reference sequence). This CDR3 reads CATSRDYTEETQYF. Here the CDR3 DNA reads TGTGCCACCAGCAGAGATTACACCGAAGAGACCCAGTACTTC.

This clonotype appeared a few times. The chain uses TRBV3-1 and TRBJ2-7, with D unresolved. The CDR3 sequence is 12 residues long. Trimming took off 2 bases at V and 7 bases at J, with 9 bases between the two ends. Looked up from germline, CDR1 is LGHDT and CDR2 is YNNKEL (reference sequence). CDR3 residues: CASSQNMREQYF. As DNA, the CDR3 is TGTGCCAGCAGCCAAAATATGAGGGAGCAGTACTTC.

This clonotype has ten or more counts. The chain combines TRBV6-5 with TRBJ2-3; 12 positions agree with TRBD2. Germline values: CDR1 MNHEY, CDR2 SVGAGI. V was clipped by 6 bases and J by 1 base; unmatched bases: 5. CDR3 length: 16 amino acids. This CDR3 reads CASRWTSGIGTDTQYF. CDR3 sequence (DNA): TGTGCCAGCAGGTGGACTAGCGGGATTGGCACAGATACGCAGTATTTT.

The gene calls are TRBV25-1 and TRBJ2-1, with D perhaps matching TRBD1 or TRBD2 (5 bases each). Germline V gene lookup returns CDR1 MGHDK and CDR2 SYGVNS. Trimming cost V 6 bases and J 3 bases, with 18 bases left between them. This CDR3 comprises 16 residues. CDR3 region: CASRDQGALGYNEQFF. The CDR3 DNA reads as TGTGCCAGCAGGGACCAGGGAGCGCTTGGCTACAATGAGCAGTTCTTC.

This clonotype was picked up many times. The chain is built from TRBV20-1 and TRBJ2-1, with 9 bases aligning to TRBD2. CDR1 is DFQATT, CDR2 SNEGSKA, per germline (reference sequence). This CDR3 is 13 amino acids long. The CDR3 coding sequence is TGCAGCCACCTAGCGGGACTCTACAATGAGCAGTTCTTC. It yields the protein CSHLAGLYNEQFF.

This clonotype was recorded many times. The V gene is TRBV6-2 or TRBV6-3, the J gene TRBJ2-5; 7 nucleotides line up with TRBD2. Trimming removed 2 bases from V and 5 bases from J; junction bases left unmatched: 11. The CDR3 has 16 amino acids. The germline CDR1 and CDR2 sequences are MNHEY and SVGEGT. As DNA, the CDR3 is TGTGCCAGCAGTTACCCATCGGGAGGAGGGATCGAGACCCAGTACTTC. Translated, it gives CASSYPSGGGIETQYF.

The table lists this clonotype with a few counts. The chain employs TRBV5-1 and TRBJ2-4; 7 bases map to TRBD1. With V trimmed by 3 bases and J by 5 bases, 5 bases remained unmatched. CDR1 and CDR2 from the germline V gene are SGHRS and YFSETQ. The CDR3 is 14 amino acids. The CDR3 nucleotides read TGCGCCAGCAGCTCACAGGGGTGGGAAAACATTCAGTACTTC. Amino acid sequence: CASSSQGWENIQYF. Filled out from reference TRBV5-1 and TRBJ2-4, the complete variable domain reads KAGVTQTPRYLIKTRGQQVTLSCSPISGHRSVSWYQQTPGQGLQFLFEYFSETQRNKGNFPGRFSGRQFSNSRSEMNVSTLELGDSALYLCASSSQGWENIQYFGAGTRLSVL.

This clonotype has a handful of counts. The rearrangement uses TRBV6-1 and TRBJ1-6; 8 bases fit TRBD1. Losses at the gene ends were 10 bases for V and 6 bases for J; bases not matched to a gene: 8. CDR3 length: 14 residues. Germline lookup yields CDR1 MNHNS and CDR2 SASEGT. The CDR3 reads CATQPGQGNSPLHF. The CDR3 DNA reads TGTGCCACTCAGCCCGGACAGGGTAATTCACCCCTCCACTTT.

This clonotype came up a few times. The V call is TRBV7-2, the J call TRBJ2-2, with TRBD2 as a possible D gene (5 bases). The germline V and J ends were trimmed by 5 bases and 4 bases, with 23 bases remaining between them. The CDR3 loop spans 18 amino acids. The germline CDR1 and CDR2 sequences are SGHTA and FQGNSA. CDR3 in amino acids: CASSLLGPSRVRTGELFF. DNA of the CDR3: TGTGCCAGCAGCCTTTTAGGGCCTAGCCGCGTACGCACCGGGGAGCTGTTTTTT.

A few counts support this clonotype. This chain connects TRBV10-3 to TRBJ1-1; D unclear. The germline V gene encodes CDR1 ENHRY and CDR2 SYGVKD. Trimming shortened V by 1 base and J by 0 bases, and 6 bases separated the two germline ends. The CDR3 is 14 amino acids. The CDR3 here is CAISEWGMNTEAFF. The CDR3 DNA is TGTGCCATCAGTGAGTGGGGTATGAACACTGAAGCTTTCTTT.

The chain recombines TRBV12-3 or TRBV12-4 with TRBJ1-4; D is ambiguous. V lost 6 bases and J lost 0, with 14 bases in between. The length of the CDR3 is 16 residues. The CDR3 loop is CASSPHGTATNEKLFF. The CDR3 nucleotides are TGTGCCAGCAGCCCCCATGGAACTGCAACTAATGAAAAACTGTTTTTT.

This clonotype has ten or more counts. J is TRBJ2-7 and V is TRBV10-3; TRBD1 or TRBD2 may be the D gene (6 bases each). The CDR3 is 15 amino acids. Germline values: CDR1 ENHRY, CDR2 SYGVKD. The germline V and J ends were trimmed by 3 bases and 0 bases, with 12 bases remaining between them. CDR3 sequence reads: CAISDPAGHSYEQYF. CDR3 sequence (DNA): TGTGCCATCAGTGACCCGGCGGGACACTCCTACGAGCAGTACTTC.

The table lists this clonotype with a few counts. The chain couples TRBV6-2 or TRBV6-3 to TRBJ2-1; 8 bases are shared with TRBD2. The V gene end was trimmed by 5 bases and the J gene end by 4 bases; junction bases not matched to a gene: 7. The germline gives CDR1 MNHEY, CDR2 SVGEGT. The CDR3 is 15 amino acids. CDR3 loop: CASSETSGSYNEQFF. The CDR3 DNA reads TGTGCCAGCAGTGAAACTAGCGGTTCATACAATGAGCAGTTCTTC.

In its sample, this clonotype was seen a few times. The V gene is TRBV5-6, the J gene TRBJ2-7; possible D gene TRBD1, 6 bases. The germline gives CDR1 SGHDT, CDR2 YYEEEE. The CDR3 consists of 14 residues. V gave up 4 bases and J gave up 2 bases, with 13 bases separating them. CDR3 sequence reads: CASSGQPLTYEQYF. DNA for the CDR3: TGTGCCAGCAGCGGACAGCCATTAACCTACGAGCAGTACTTC.

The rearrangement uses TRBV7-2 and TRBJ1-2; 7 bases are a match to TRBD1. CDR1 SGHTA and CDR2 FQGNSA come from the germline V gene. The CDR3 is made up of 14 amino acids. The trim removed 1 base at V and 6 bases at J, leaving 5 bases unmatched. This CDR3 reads CASSLVWQGDGYTF. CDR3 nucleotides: TGTGCCAGCAGCTTAGTGTGGCAGGGGGATGGCTACACCTTC.

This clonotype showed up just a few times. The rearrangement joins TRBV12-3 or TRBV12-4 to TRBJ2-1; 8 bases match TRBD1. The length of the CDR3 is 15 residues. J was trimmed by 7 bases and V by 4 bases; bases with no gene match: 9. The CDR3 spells CASSYGQGGENEQFF. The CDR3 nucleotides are TGTGCCAGCAGTTACGGACAGGGAGGTGAGAATGAGCAGTTCTTC.

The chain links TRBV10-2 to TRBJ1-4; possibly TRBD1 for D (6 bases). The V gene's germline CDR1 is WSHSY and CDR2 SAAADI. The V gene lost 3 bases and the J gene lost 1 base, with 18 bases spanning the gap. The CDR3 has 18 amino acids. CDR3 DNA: TGCGCCAGCAGTGAAATTCCAGGGCAGGGGAAAACTAATGAAAAACTGTTTTTT. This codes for CASSEIPGQGKTNEKLFF.